This T cell receptor (beta chain) was obtained from a study of identical twins. Whole-study findings and limits: The study drew conclusions from cross-sectional statistical analysis, not from following the same donors. A lower insertion count was a feature of abundant cord blood beta clonotypes, with no such feature in memory repertoires.

Note on this clonotype: Its antigen is undetermined.

From the 5' RACE reads, TCRdb called clonotypes with MiXCR, one entry per CDR3 protein. This sample has some 630,000 distinct CDR3 sequences; under 8.5% occur once, and the top ten carry less than 2%. In addition, the sample was reused for a study of yellow fever vaccine responses in identical twins. Turning to that study: Reported findings indicate that twins' vaccine T cell responses seemed partially convergent, partially personalized.

The source is a young woman in good health. The sample comprised PBMCs.

The CDR3 bases are TGCGCCAGCAGCTCCTCCCGCGAGACGGCAAATGAAAAACTGTTTTTT. Protein sequence: CASSSSRETANEKLFF. J is TRBJ1-4 and V is TRBV4-1, with no clear D. The V gene lost 5 bases and the J gene lost 5 bases, with 18 bases spanning the gap. This CDR3 is 16 amino acids long. In germline, CDR1 is MGHRA, CDR2 YSYEKL.